What follows are 9 T cell receptor beta chains derived from one specimen sequenced in a study of T cells in Graves' hyperthyroidism and ophthalmopathy. Amplified TCR beta CDR3 regions derived from RNA transcripts. HTBI primers were used for first-round RT-PCR of the TCR CDR3. TCRdb redid the calling of the multiplex PCR reads with MiXCR, one entry per CDR3 protein. The sample yields about 400,000 distinct CDR3 sequences, around 15% seen once. What was sequenced was blood. Receptor source: a man aged 45-65 years with Graves' ophthalmopathy.

This clonotype was seen at least ten times. The chain is built from TRBV6-1 and TRBJ2-7, with no clear D. V shed 1 base and J shed 8 bases, with 9 bases lying between them. Germline CDR1 and CDR2: MNHNS and SASEGT. The CDR3 contains 12 residues. The CDR3 loop is CASSEGTQKQYF. In DNA, the CDR3 is TGTGCCAGCAGTGAAGGTACACAGAAGCAGTACTTC.

In its sample, this clonotype was seen many times. The chain is built from TRBV3-1 and TRBJ1-1, with TRBD1 matching 9 bases. The trim removed 3 bases at V and 6 bases at J, leaving 5 bases unmatched. This CDR3 spans 14 amino acids. Looked up from germline, CDR1 is LGHDT and CDR2 is YNNKEL (reference sequence). CDR3 in DNA: TGTGCCAGCAGCCAGACAGGGGGAGAGGCTGAAGCTTTCTTT. Its protein product is CASSQTGGEAEAFF.

This clonotype was counted a few times. The chain uses TRBV5-1 and TRBJ2-7; D ambiguous. With 4 bases removed from V and 1 base from J, the gap between germline ends came to 21 bases. This CDR3 has 17 residues. Germline-derived CDR1 and CDR2 are SGHRS and YFSETQ. The chain's CDR3 is CASSMTRAFTQSYEQYF. The CDR3 nucleotides read TGCGCCAGCAGCATGACTCGCGCATTTACCCAATCCTACGAGCAGTACTTC.

The rearrangement links TRBV5-5 to TRBJ2-7; TRBD2 aligns across 10 bases. In germline, CDR1 is SGHKS, CDR2 YYEKEE (reference sequence). CDR3 length equals 16 residues. Losses at the gene ends were 4 bases for V and 2 bases for J; bases not matched to a gene: 9. The DNA of the CDR3 is TGTGCCAGCAGCGCCGCGAGGACTAGCGGACCCTACGAGCAGTACTTC. Its protein is CASSAARTSGPYEQYF. The entire variable domain, with the rest obtained from reference TRBV5-5 and TRBJ2-7, is as follows: DAGVTQSPTHLIKTRGQQVTLRCSPISGHKSVSWYQQVLGQGPQFIFQYYEKEERGRGNFPDRFSARQFPNYSSELNVNALLLGDSALYLCASSAARTSGPYEQYFGPGTRLTVT.

The genes are TRBV9 and TRBJ2-5; D might be TRBD1 or TRBD2, each matching 5 bases. Trimming pared 3 bases from V and 2 bases from J, leaving 14 bases between. Looked up from germline, CDR1 is SGDLS and CDR2 is YYNGEE. CDR3 length: 15 amino acids. CDR3: CASSAGWGPQETQYF. The CDR3 DNA reads as TGTGCCAGCAGCGCAGGATGGGGACCTCAAGAGACCCAGTACTTC.

The chain combines TRBV6-1 with TRBJ2-1, with D possibly being TRBD2 (6 bases). This CDR3 region has 14 residues. The V end was cut by 6 bases, the J end by 8 bases, with 17 bases between. Germline loops: CDR1 MNHNS, CDR2 SASEGT. DNA of the CDR3: TGTGCCAGCAGCGTGCCGGGGGTGACCGATGAGCAGTTCTTC. Translation: CASSVPGVTDEQFF.

This clonotype came up many times. The gene calls are TRBV3-1 and TRBJ1-4; a possible D gene is TRBD1 (5 bases). Germline assignment: CDR1 LGHDT and CDR2 YNNKEL (reference sequence). The V end was cut by 1 base, the J end by 7 bases, with 16 bases between. The CDR3 has 16 amino acids. DNA of the CDR3: TGTGCCAGCAGCCAAGGGCAACAGGTTTGGGGTGAAAAACTGTTTTTT. Amino acid sequence: CASSQGQQVWGEKLFF.

This clonotype has just a few counts. CDR3 in amino acids: CASSPDSAQPQHF. The CDR3 DNA sequence: TGTGCCAGCAGTCCGGACAGCGCTCAGCCCCAGCATTTT. The rearrangement uses TRBV14 and TRBJ1-5, with TRBD1 as a possible D gene (6 bases). Germline-derived CDR1 and CDR2 are SGHDN and FVKESK. Deletions cut 6 bases from V and 6 bases from J, with 12 bases between. The CDR3 is 13 residues long.

This clonotype has a count of ten or more. This sequence joins TRBV9 and TRBJ1-2; D is possibly TRBD1 (6 bases). V was trimmed by 2 bases and J by 6 bases, leaving 14 bases between them. Germline V CDR1 and CDR2: SGDLS, YYNGEE. The CDR3 loop spans 14 amino acids. The CDR3 loop reads CASSVDSREHGYTF. In DNA, the CDR3 is TGTGCCAGCAGCGTGGACAGTAGGGAACATGGCTACACCTTC.